The 22 T cell receptor beta chains below all came from one sample that was sequenced in a study of T cell responses to AZD1222 COVID-19 vaccine. Profiling relied on immunoSEQ multiplex PCR, and the TCRdb table lists in-frame clones only, not all of them. The sample consists of some 99,000 clones, about 88% of them appearing once. The sample in question was peripheral blood, obtained on day 0 of AZD1222 vaccination. All receptors come from an adult in good health.

This chain connects TRBV18 to TRBJ1-1; D is unresolved. CDR3 length: 14 residues. The germline gives CDR1 KGHSH, CDR2 LQKENI. V was cut by 3 bases and J by 3 bases, with 11 bases left in between. The CDR3 region has the DNA TGTGCCAGCTCACCCCCAGCGAGATACACTGAAGCTTTCTTT. Translation: CASSPPARYTEAFF. The whole variable domain, remainder taken from reference TRBV18 and TRBJ1-1, is NAGVMQNPRHLVRRRGQEARLRCSPMKGHSHVYWYRQLPEEGLKFMVYLQKENIIDESGMPKERFSAEFPKEGPSILRIQQVVRGDSAAYFCASSPPARYTEAFFGQGTRLTVV.

The count of this clone is one. This chain connects TRBV19 to TRBJ1-2; D is unresolved. Trimming removed 3 bases from V and 0 bases from J, with 14 bases in between. The CDR3 loop spans 16 amino acids. Germline CDR1 is LNHDA and CDR2 is SQIVND (reference sequence). For the CDR3, the DNA is TGTGCCAGTAGTATCCTTCCCCCATCGGCTAACTATGGCTACACCTTC. Its translation: CASSILPPSANYGYTF. The whole variable domain, remainder taken from reference TRBV19 and TRBJ1-2, is DGGITQSPKYLFRKEGQNVTLSCEQNLNHDAMYWYRQDPGQGLRLIYYSQIVNDFQKGDIAEGYSVSREKKESFPLTVTSAQKNPTAFYLCASSILPPSANYGYTFGSGTRLTVV.

V gene TRBV9 combines with J gene TRBJ2-7, with D perhaps TRBD1 (6 bases). This CDR3 is built from 13 residues. From germline, CDR1 is SGDLS and CDR2 YYNGEE. The ends were cut back, 3 bases at V and 1 base at J, with 8 bases in the middle. The CDR3 DNA follows: TGTGCCAGCAGCGAGGGGGATTCCTACGAGCAGTACTTC. Protein sequence: CASSEGDSYEQYF.

The gene calls are TRBV7-8 and TRBJ1-1; D possibly corresponds to TRBD1 (6 bases). The germline V and J ends were trimmed by 2 bases and 4 bases, with 14 bases remaining between them. The CDR3 has 15 amino acids. Per the germline V gene, CDR1 is SGHVS and CDR2 is FQNEAQ. CDR3 protein: CASSLMWGGGTEAFF. In DNA form, the CDR3 reads TGTGCCAGCAGCTTAATGTGGGGGGGCGGCACTGAAGCTTTCTTT.

V gene TRBV6-2 or TRBV6-3 combines with J gene TRBJ1-1, with D possibly TRBD1 on 5 matching bases. Germline V gene sequence: CDR1 MNHEY, CDR2 SVGEGT. V lost 8 bases and J lost 0, with 13 bases in between. The CDR3 totals 14 residues. The CDR3 DNA follows: TGTGCCAGCCGCCGTTGGGGGATGAACACTGAAGCTTTCTTT. Its protein is CASRRWGMNTEAFF.

The rearrangement uses TRBV5-5 and TRBJ2-5, with 9 bases identical to TRBD1. The CDR3 is 14 residues long. Looked up from germline, CDR1 is SGHKS and CDR2 is YYEKEE (reference sequence). With 4 bases clipped from V and 6 bases from J, the junction kept 7 bases outside the gene matches. The CDR3 nucleotides read TGTGCCAGCAGCGTTACAGGGGGCGGTCAGACCCAGTACTTC. This sequence encodes CASSVTGGGQTQYF.

This sequence joins TRBV11-3 and TRBJ2-3; D perhaps matches TRBD2 (6 bases). The CDR3 has 12 residues. V lost 5 bases and J lost 8, with 11 bases in between. Germline V gene data show CDR1 as SGHNT and CDR2 as YENEEA. This CDR3 is CASSRPGGTQYF. DNA for the CDR3: TGTGCCAGCAGCCGCCCCGGGGGTACGCAGTATTTT.

The DNA for the CDR3 is TGTGCCAGCTCACGTCAGCGCACTGAAGCTTTCTTT. Protein product: CASSRQRTEAFF. The genes are TRBV18 and TRBJ1-1; no firm D call. There are 12 residues in the CDR3. The V gene lost 4 bases and the J gene lost 4 bases, with 7 bases spanning the gap. Germline CDR1 KGHSH, CDR2 LQKENI.

The table lists this clone with a few counts. V usage is TRBV14 and J usage is TRBJ2-1, with D maybe TRBD2 (7 bases). The length of the CDR3 is 12 residues. CDR1 SGHDN and CDR2 FVKESK come from the germline V gene. V lost 5 bases to trimming and J lost 12 bases, with 14 bases between them. CDR3 protein: CASSGGGGLQFF. CDR3 nucleotides: TGTGCCAGCAGCGGGGGCGGGGGCTTGCAGTTCTTC.

V usage is TRBV29-1 and J usage is TRBJ1-4, with a weak D call TRBD1 (5 bases). The CDR3 runs to 13 residues. Germline assignment: CDR1 SQVTM and CDR2 ANQGSEA. V was pared by 4 bases and J by 5 bases, with 11 bases between. CDR3 coding DNA: TGCAGCGTTGGGGGCAGCCTCAATGAAAAACTGTTTTTT. Its translation is CSVGGSLNEKLFF.

The chain carries TRBV5-1 and TRBJ1-4; 11 nucleotides agree with TRBD1. V was clipped by 4 bases and J by 6 bases; unmatched bases: 5. This CDR3 has 15 residues. Germline CDR1 reads SGHRS; CDR2 reads YFSETQ. The CDR3 is CASSGQGAWDEKLFF. CDR3 sequence (DNA): TGCGCCAGCAGCGGACAGGGGGCGTGGGATGAAAAACTGTTTTTT.

The gene calls are TRBV27 and TRBJ2-1; the match to TRBD2 covers 7 bases. V was clipped by 4 bases and J by 3 bases; unmatched bases: 12. CDR1 is MNHEY and CDR2 is SMNVEV in the germline V gene (reference sequence). The CDR3 sequence is 17 residues long. The CDR3 here is CASSSYLAGKIYNEQFF. Here the CDR3 DNA reads TGTGCCAGCAGTTCCTACTTAGCGGGCAAAATCTACAATGAGCAGTTCTTC.

The chain is built from TRBV6-5 and TRBJ2-2; the D is unclear. Per the germline V gene, CDR1 is MNHEY and CDR2 is SVGAGI. V was shortened by 7 bases and J by 6 bases, with 18 bases between the two germline ends. The CDR3 is 15 amino acids. CDR3 sequence reads: CASIFGRFFSGELFF. CDR3 coding DNA: TGTGCCAGCATTTTTGGCCGGTTTTTTTCCGGGGAGCTGTTTTTT.

V is TRBV11-1 and J is TRBJ1-1; D is unclear. Trimming stripped 1 base from V and 1 base from J, with 4 bases between. The V gene's germline CDR1 is SGHAT and CDR2 FQDESV (reference sequence). The CDR3 is 13 amino acids. The CDR3 DNA reads as TGTGCCAGCAGCTTAGTTTGGAACACTGAAGCTTTCTTT. Translating it yields CASSLVWNTEAFF.

The CDR3 sequence: CASSYRTGYEQYV. The DNA of the CDR3 is TGTGCCAGCAGCTATCGTACTGGGTACGAGCAGTACGTC. The genes are TRBV2 and TRBJ2-7, with D hard to call. Deletions cut 6 bases from V and 4 bases from J, with 13 bases between. Germline V gene sequence: CDR1 SNHLY, CDR2 FYNNEI. The CDR3 is 13 amino acids.

DNA for the CDR3: TGCAGCGGCACCGGGACAGGGCAGGAAAAACTGTTTTTT. Protein: CSGTGTGQEKLFF. The rearrangement links TRBV29-1 to TRBJ1-4, with 9 bases matching TRBD1. The junction had 8 bases not matched to a gene; V was cut back by 7 bases and J by 8 bases. Germline assignment: CDR1 SQVTM and CDR2 ANQGSEA. The CDR3 has 13 amino acids.

The rearrangement joins TRBV28 to TRBJ1-2, with TRBD1 identical over 10 bases. With V trimmed by 7 bases and J by 4 bases, 9 bases remained unmatched. CDR3 length: 15 residues. Germline V gene data show CDR1 as MDHEN and CDR2 as SYDVKM. CDR3 DNA sequence: TGTGCCAGCATCCCATCGGGACAGGGGATCTATGGCTACACCTTC. Its translation: CASIPSGQGIYGYTF.

The V gene is TRBV19, the J gene TRBJ2-2, with TRBD2 matching 11 bases. The CDR3 totals 16 residues. V dropped 4 bases and J dropped 2; count of bases not matched to a gene: 3. The germline V gene has CDR1 LNHDA and CDR2 SQIVND (reference sequence). In DNA, the CDR3 is TGTGCCAGTAGTAAACTAGCGGGGGCCAACACCGGGGAGCTGTTTTTT. Encoded protein: CASSKLAGANTGELFF.

V and J are TRBV6-2 or TRBV6-3 and TRBJ2-7; 7 bases fit TRBD1. The CDR3 sequence is 14 residues long. Trimming took 6 bases from V and 3 from J; bases not matched to a gene: 8. Per the germline V gene, CDR1 is MNHEY and CDR2 is SVGEGT. The CDR3: CASSPDRASYEQYF. The DNA for the CDR3 is TGTGCCAGCAGCCCTGACAGGGCAAGCTACGAGCAGTACTTC.

The chain couples TRBV28 to TRBJ1-4; 7 bases are a match to TRBD1. Germline loops: CDR1 MDHEN, CDR2 SYDVKM. The length of the CDR3 is 16 residues. After removal of 3 bases from V and 4 bases from J, the junction contained 8 bases not matched to a gene. In DNA, the CDR3 is TGTGCCAGCAGTTTCTCGGGACAGAGCTTTAATGAAAAACTGTTTTTT. It yields the protein CASSFSGQSFNEKLFF.

The V gene is TRBV7-3, the J gene TRBJ1-2; no firm D call. The germline V gene encodes CDR1 SGHTA and CDR2 FQGTGA. This CDR3 contains 12 residues. Trimming took off 8 bases at V and 6 bases at J, with 13 bases between the two ends. The CDR3 coding sequence is TGTGCCAGCCGGGGAGCGCGGCATGGCTACACCTTC. Encoded protein: CASRGARHGYTF.

V usage is TRBV5-4 and J usage is TRBJ1-2; a weak D match, TRBD1 (5 bases). Germline CDR1 is SGHNT and CDR2 is YYREEE (reference sequence). V was pared by 4 bases and J by 7 bases, with 11 bases between. The CDR3 consists of 12 residues. CDR3 bases: TGTGCCAGCAGCGTTTGGGGGTTTGGCTACACCTTC. This encodes CASSVWGFGYTF. Full variable domain (remainder filled in from reference TRBV5-4 and TRBJ1-2): ETGVTQSPTHLIKTRGQQVTLRCSSQSGHNTVSWYQQALGQGPQFIFQYYREEENGRGNFPPRFSGLQFPNYSSELNVNALELDDSALYLCASSVWGFGYTFGSGTRLTVV.